Listed below are T cell receptor beta chains from one sample, sequenced in a study of cytomegalovirus exposure and HLA in healthy donors. Repertoires were generated with immunoSEQ multiplex PCR, while TCRdb's copy carries only in-frame clones and drops some. The sample holds approximately 160,000 clones; approximately 96% are singletons and the top ten take 0.8% to 0.95%. The sequenced material came from PBMCs. The origin of the receptors is a woman aged 18-35 years in good health and CMV-seronegative. Each CDR3 is given with its conserved first and last residue. Fields, in order: V gene, clone size, D gene, J gene, CDR3 length, CDR3 DNA, CDR3 protein. D genes are given only for firm matches. Clone size appears in some rows only: once, few, many, or a class for an expanded clone.

TRBV4-1	NA	NA	TRBJ1-5	15	TGCGCCAGCAGCCAAGTATCAGGGGCGGATCAGCCCCAGCATTTT	CASSQVSGADQPQHF
TRBV5-4	NA	TRBD1	TRBJ1-2	14	TGTGCCAGCAGCTCACAGGGGGTCGCCTATGGCTACACCTTC	CASSSQGVAYGYTF
TRBV19	NA	TRBD1	TRBJ2-7	15	TGTGCCAGTAGTATTGGACAGGGTTATTCCTACGAGCAGTACTTC	CASSIGQGYSYEQYF
TRBV7-2	NA	TRBD2	TRBJ2-3	16	TGTGCCAGCAGCTTTAGCGGGGGGAGGAAGACAGATACGCAGTATTTT	CASSFSGGRKTDTQYF
TRBV11-2	NA	NA	TRBJ1-6	16	TGTGCCAGCAGCTTAGATGAGGTGCCGAGTATTGCGCCCCTCCACTTT	CASSLDEVPSIAPLHF
TRBV6-5	NA	NA	TRBJ1-1	15	TGTGCCAGCAGTTACTCGGGGAGAGTGAACACTGAAGCTTTCTTT	CASSYSGRVNTEAFF
TRBV4-1	once	NA	TRBJ1-4	17	TGCGCCAGCAGCCAATCGCCCATGACAGGTCCGTATGAAAAACTGTTTTTT	CASSQSPMTGPYEKLFF
TRBV5-1	NA	TRBD1	TRBJ1-2	15	TGCGCCAGCAGCAGGGACAGGGGGCAGGGCTATGGCTACACCTTC	CASSRDRGQGYGYTF
TRBV4-1	NA	TRBD2	TRBJ2-3	16	TGCGCCAGCAGCCTCCCCCCTAGCGGGGGCACAGATACGCAGTATTTT	CASSLPPSGGTDTQYF
TRBV7-3	NA	TRBD1	TRBJ2-5	14	TGTGCCAGCAGCATGGCCGGGACAGGGGAGACCCAGTACTTC	CASSMAGTGETQYF
TRBV19	NA	TRBD1	TRBJ1-1	14	TGTGCCAGTAAACGACAGGGGACTCACACTGAAGCTTTCTTT	CASKRQGTHTEAFF
TRBV4-1	few	TRBD1	TRBJ2-7	15	TGCGCCAGCAGCCAAGAGACAGGGAGTACCTACGAGCAGTACTTC	CASSQETGSTYEQYF
TRBV7-6	NA	NA	TRBJ2-1	14	TGTGCCAGCAGCTTAGCGGGGGGACCCAATGAGCAGTTCTTC	CASSLAGGPNEQFF
TRBV7-3	NA	TRBD1	TRBJ2-5	16	TGTGCCAGCAGCCAAACCGGGACAGGGGTAGGAGAGACCCAGTACTTC	CASSQTGTGVGETQYF
TRBV4-2	NA	NA	TRBJ2-3	15	TGTGCCAGCAGCCAAGGGCCCGGGAGCACAGATACGCAGTATTTT	CASSQGPGSTDTQYF
TRBV2	NA	NA	TRBJ2-7	12	TGTGCCAGCAGTGCAGTTTACTACGAGCAGTACTTC	CASSAVYYEQYF
TRBV9	NA	NA	TRBJ2-1	14	TGTGCCAGCTCCTCTGAACAGGTATTCAATGAGCAGTTCTTC	CASSSEQVFNEQFF
TRBV9	once	NA	TRBJ2-2	17	TGTGCCAGCAGCGCCCACCCGGGGAGTCGGCACACCGGGGAGCTGTTTTTT	CASSAHPGSRHTGELFF
TRBV7-2	once	NA	TRBJ2-5	16	TGTGCCAGCAGCTTAGCTTGGAGGGGGGGACAAGAGACCCAGTACTTC	CASSLAWRGGQETQYF
TRBV30	once	NA	TRBJ1-2	15	TGTGCCTGGAGTGCAGGGATCACCGTTTTATCGGGCTACACCTTC	CAWSAGITVLSGYTF
TRBV2	once	TRBD1	TRBJ2-3	15	TGTGCCAGCAGTGTCGGGACAGGGGGCACAGATACGCAGTATTTT	CASSVGTGGTDTQYF
TRBV28	once	TRBD1	TRBJ1-4	15	TGTGCCAGCAGTCCACCGACAGGGGCCGTCGAAAAACTGTTTTTT	CASSPPTGAVEKLFF
TRBV7-9	once	NA	TRBJ2-1	14	TGTGCCAGCAGCCTGGACACTATTTACAATGAGCAGTTCTTC	CASSLDTIYNEQFF
TRBV27	NA	NA	TRBJ2-6	15	TGTGCCAGCAGTTTACGTCTCTCCGGGGCCAACGTCCTGACTTTC	CASSLRLSGANVLTF
TRBV6-1	once	NA	TRBJ1-4	15	TGTGCCAGCAGTGAAGCTCTCGGGGGAAATGAAAAACTGTTTTTT	CASSEALGGNEKLFF
TRBV6-5	NA	NA	TRBJ1-4	15	TGTGCCAGCAGCCGACTGTCTGGGACTAATGAAAAACTGTTTTTT	CASSRLSGTNEKLFF
TRBV29-1	NA	TRBD1	TRBJ1-2	12	TGCAGCGCCGCACAGGGGAACTATGGCTACACCTTC	CSAAQGNYGYTF
TRBV6-6	once	NA	TRBJ2-5	13	TGTGCCAGCAGTTACCCGGGAGAGGAGACCCAGTACTTC	CASSYPGEETQYF
TRBV4-2	NA	NA	TRBJ1-2	14	TGTGCCAGCAGCCAAGATTACTCAAACTATGGCTACACCTTC	CASSQDYSNYGYTF
TRBV7-3	NA	NA	TRBJ2-5	14	TGTGCCAGCAGCCCCCCCGGACAACAAGAGACCCAGTACTTC	CASSPPGQQETQYF
TRBV4-1	NA	TRBD2	TRBJ2-5	18	TGCGCCAGCAGCCAAGATCGGGCGAGCGGGGGCCAAACTCGGACCCAGTACTTC	CASSQDRASGGQTRTQYF
TRBV7-9	once	NA	TRBJ1-2	17	TGTGCCAGCAGCTTAGGAAGGGGCAGGGCGGCCGGCTATGGCTACACCTTC	CASSLGRGRAAGYGYTF
TRBV6-5	NA	NA	TRBJ1-5	13	TGTGCCAGCAGTTACAGGAGTCATCAGCCCCAGCATTTT	CASSYRSHQPQHF
TRBV29-1	NA	TRBD2	TRBJ2-1	16	TGCAGCGTTGGCGGGACTAGCGGGGGAGGAGGCAATGAGCAGTTCTTC	CSVGGTSGGGGNEQFF
TRBV4-2	once	NA	TRBJ2-2	15	TGTGCCAGCAGCCAAGCGACTAGTAACACCGGGGAGCTGTTTTTT	CASSQATSNTGELFF
TRBV10-3	once	TRBD2	TRBJ2-3	15	TGTGCCATCAGTTTAGCGGGGGGGAGCACAGATACGCAGTATTTT	CAISLAGGSTDTQYF
TRBV7-2	NA	TRBD2	TRBJ2-5	15	TGTGCCAGCAGCTTAGGAGGGGAGGGCCGAGAGACCCAGTACTTC	CASSLGGEGRETQYF
TRBV19	NA	NA	TRBJ2-7	12	TGTGCCAGTAGTATGGCGGCGGATGAGCAGTACTTC	CASSMAADEQYF
TRBV7-9	NA	NA	TRBJ2-3	15	TGTGCCAGCAGCCCGAAGGGGGGGGCCGCAGATACGCAGTATTTT	CASSPKGGAADTQYF
TRBV4-3	NA	TRBD1	TRBJ1-1	14	TGCGCCAGCAGCCGGGGGACAGCGAACACTGAAGCTTTCTTT	CASSRGTANTEAFF
TRBV7-9	once	TRBD1	TRBJ1-1	16	TGTGCCAGCAGCTTAGGGGGACAGCTCATGAACACTGAAGCTTTCTTT	CASSLGGQLMNTEAFF
TRBV6-5	NA	TRBD1	TRBJ2-5	14	TGTGCCAGCAGACGGACAGGGTACCAAGAGACCCAGTACTTC	CASRRTGYQETQYF
TRBV19	NA	TRBD1	TRBJ1-4	15	TGTGCCAGTAGTGCCAGGGACAGGGTATCTGAAAAACTGTTTTTT	CASSARDRVSEKLFF
TRBV25-1	NA	NA	TRBJ2-2	17	TGTGCCAGCAGTTCAACAGGCCTCAAGGGGAACACCGGGGAGCTGTTTTTT	CASSSTGLKGNTGELFF